The subject of this entry is one T cell receptor beta chain. The entry originates in a study of lymphopenia after photon versus proton radiotherapy. The germline V gene has CDR1 SGHRS and CDR2 YFSETQ. The ends were cut back, 4 bases at V and 3 bases at J, with 11 bases in the middle. The CDR3 length is 14 residues. Only in-frame clones appear in the TCRdb table, and some are missing; sequencing was by immunoSEQ multiplex PCR. This sample has roughly 150,000 clones; around nine tenths occur once, and the top ten carry about 4.7%. The starting material was peripheral blood, obtained from a patient treated with photon-based radiotherapy. The TCR comes from a man between 45 and 60 years old with gastric cancer. V gene TRBV5-1 combines with J gene TRBJ1-5, with a weak D call TRBD1 (6 bases). Here the CDR3 reads CASSETGTNQPQHF. CDR3 nucleotides: TGCGCCAGCAGCGAGACAGGTACCAATCAGCCCCAGCATTTT. Together with reference TRBV5-1 and TRBJ1-5, the CDR3 gives the full variable domain: KAGVTQTPRYLIKTRGQQVTLSCSPISGHRSVSWYQQTPGQGLQFLFEYFSETQRNKGNFPGRFSGRQFSNSRSEMNVSTLELGDSALYLCASSETGTNQPQHFGDGTRLSIL.